These 7 T cell receptor beta chains were sequenced from one sample in a study of blood T cells in healthy people across ages. Together with a sample-barcoded 5' primer, a J-beta primer mix was included in a second PCR lasting about 6 to 12 cycles. One entry per CDR3 protein results from TCRdb running MiXCR on the 5' RACE reads. The table includes about 1.7 million distinct CDR3 sequences, roughly 27% detected once. Sequenced: blood. The receptors come from a woman in her 30s in good health.

The rearrangement uses TRBV6-5 and TRBJ2-7, with TRBD1 as a possible D gene (5 bases). The end of the DNA aligns better with TRBJ2-5, so the J call may be wrong. This CDR3 is built from 14 residues. Germline V gene data show CDR1 as MNHEY and CDR2 as SVGAGI. CDR3 nucleotides: TGTGCCAGCAGCGTAAACAGGAACCAAGAGACCCAGTACTTC. It codes for CASSVNRNQETQYF.

This clonotype occurred a few times. This chain joins TRBV20-1 and TRBJ2-3, with D maybe TRBD2 (6 bases). Germline lookup yields CDR1 DFQATT and CDR2 SNEGSKA (reference sequence). This CDR3 region has 15 residues. V was cut by 0 bases and J by 4 bases, with 14 bases left in between. The CDR3 region is CSARDQRGIADTQYF. The CDR3 bases are TGCAGTGCTAGAGATCAGCGCGGGATCGCAGATACGCAGTATTTT.

The CDR3 DNA sequence: TGTGCCAGCCTTGAATATAGCAATCAGCCCCAGCATTTT. It is translated as CASLEYSNQPQHF. The V gene is TRBV6-1, the J gene TRBJ1-5; D is uncertain. CDR1 and CDR2 from the germline V gene are MNHNS and SASEGT. V lost 8 bases and J 0 bases, leaving 8 bases between the germline ends. The CDR3 sequence is 13 residues long.

This clonotype appeared many times. The V gene is TRBV6-4, the J gene TRBJ2-4; 7 nucleotides agree with TRBD1. The CDR3 is made up of 14 amino acids. Germline trimming cut 6 bases from V and 4 bases from J; bases unmatched to any gene: 6. In germline, CDR1 is MRHNA, CDR2 SNTAGT. The CDR3 coding sequence is TGTGCCAGCAGGGGACAGTTATTGAAAAACATTCAGTACTTC. Protein: CASRGQLLKNIQYF.

The rearrangement uses TRBV2 and TRBJ2-2; D uncertain. CDR1 is SNHLY, CDR2 FYNNEI, per germline. Trimming left V 5 bases short and J 4 bases short, with 17 bases between. The CDR3 covers 16 residues. The CDR3 sequence is CASSNSAEQSTGELFF. For the CDR3, the DNA is TGTGCCAGCAGTAACTCGGCGGAGCAATCCACCGGGGAGCTGTTTTTT.

This clonotype was seen a handful of times. The gene calls are TRBV20-1 and TRBJ2-3, with D uncertain. V was cut by 2 bases and J by 0 bases, with 12 bases left in between. The CDR3 has 15 residues. From germline, CDR1 is DFQATT and CDR2 SNEGSKA (reference sequence). Written as DNA, the CDR3 is TGCAGTGCTAGACCTTCCACCTCTAGCACAGATACGCAGTATTTT. Translation: CSARPSTSSTDTQYF.

Concerning this clonotype itself: One end of the junction does not line up with germline, which may come from a read error. The V gene is TRBV9, the J gene TRBJ2-1, with 8 positions matching TRBD1. The CDR3 has 15 amino acids. Germline assignment: CDR1 SGDLS and CDR2 YYNGEE. The CDR3 protein is CASSGQGTSCNEQFF. CDR3 bases: TGTGCCAGCAGCGGACAGGGGACATCCTGCAATGAGCAGTTCTTC.